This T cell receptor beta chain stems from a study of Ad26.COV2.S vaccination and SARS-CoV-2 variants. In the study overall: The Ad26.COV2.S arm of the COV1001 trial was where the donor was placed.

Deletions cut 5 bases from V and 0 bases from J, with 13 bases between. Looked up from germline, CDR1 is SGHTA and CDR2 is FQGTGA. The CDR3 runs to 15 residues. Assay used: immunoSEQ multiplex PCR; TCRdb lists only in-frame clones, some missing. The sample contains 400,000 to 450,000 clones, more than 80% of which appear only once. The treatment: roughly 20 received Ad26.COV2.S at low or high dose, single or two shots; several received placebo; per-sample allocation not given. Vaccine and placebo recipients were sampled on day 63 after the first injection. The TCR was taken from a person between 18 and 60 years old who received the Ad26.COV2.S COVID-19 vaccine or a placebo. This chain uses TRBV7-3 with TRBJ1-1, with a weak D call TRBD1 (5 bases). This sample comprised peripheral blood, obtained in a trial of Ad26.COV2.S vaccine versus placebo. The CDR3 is CASSLSSGVNTEAFF. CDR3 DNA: TGTGCCAGCAGCCTCTCCTCGGGGGTGAACACTGAAGCTTTCTTT.